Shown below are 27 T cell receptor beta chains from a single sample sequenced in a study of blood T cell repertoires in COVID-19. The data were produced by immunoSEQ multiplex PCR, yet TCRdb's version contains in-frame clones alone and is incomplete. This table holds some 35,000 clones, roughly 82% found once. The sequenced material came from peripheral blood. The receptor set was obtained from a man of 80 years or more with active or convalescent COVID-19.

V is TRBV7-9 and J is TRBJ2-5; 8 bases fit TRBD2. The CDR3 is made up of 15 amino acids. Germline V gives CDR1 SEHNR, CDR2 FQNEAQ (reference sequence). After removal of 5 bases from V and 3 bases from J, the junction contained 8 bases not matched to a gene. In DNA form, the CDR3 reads TGTGCCAGCAGCCCCCGGGGGGGGAGAGAAGAGACCCAGTACTTC. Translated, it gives CASSPRGGREETQYF.

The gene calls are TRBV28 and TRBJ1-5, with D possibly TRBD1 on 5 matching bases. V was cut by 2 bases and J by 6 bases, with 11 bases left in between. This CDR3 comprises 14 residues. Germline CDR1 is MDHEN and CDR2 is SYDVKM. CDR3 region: CASSLAPGGQPQHF. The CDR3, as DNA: TGTGCCAGCAGTTTAGCCCCCGGGGGTCAGCCCCAGCATTTT.

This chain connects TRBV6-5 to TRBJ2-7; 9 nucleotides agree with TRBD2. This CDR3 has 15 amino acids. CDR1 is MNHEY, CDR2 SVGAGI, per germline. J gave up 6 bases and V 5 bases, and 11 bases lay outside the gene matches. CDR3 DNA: TGTGCCAGCAGTCCAGAGGGCGGGAGGGCAAGCGAGCAGTACTTC. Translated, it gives CASSPEGGRASEQYF.

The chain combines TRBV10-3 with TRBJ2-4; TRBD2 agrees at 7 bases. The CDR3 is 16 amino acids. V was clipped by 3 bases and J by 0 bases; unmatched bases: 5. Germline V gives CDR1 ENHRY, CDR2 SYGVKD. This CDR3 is CAISDPSGVAKNIQYF. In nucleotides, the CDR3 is TGTGCCATCAGTGACCCTAGCGGAGTAGCCAAAAACATTCAGTACTTC.

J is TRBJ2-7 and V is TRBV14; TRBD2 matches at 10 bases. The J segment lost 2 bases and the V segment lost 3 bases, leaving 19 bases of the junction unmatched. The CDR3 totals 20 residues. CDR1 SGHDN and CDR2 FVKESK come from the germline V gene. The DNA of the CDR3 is TGTGCCAGCAGCCATCGGTATAAAAGGCTAGCGGGAGCGGGTCCCTACGAGCAGTACTTC. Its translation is CASSHRYKRLAGAGPYEQYF.

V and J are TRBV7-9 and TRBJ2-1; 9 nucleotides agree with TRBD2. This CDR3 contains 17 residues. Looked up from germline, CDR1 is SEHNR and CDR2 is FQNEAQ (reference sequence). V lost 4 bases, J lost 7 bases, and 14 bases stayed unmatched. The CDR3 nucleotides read TGTGCCAGCAGCTACCGTAGCGGGAGCCCCTTTTCGAATGAGCAGTTCTTC. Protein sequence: CASSYRSGSPFSNEQFF.

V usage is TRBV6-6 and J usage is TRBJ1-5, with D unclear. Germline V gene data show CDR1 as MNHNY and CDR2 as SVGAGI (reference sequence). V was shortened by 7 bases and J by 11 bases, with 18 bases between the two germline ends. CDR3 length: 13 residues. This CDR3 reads CASILPGSQTQHF. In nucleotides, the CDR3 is TGTGCCAGCATCCTTCCCGGGTCCCAGACCCAGCATTTT.

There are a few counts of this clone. DNA of the CDR3: TGTGCCAGCAACAGGGCGTATGGCTACACCTTC. It specifies CASNRAYGYTF. The chain combines TRBV2 with TRBJ1-2, with D perhaps TRBD1 (6 bases). CDR3 length: 11 amino acids. In germline, CDR1 is SNHLY, CDR2 FYNNEI. Deletions cut 7 bases from V and 5 bases from J, with 8 bases between.

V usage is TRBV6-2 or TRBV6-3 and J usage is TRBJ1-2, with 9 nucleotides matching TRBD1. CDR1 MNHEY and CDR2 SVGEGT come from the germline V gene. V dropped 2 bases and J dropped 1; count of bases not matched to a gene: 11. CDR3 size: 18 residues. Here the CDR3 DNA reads TGTGCCAGCAGTTACCAATCCGGGACAGGGACACTTAACTATGGCTACACCTTC. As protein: CASSYQSGTGTLNYGYTF.

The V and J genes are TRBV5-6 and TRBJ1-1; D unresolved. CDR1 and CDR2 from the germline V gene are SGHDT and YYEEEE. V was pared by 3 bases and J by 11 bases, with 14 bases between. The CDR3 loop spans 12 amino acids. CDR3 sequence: CASSSEGLLAFF. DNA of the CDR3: TGTGCCAGCAGCTCCGAAGGACTTCTTGCTTTCTTT.

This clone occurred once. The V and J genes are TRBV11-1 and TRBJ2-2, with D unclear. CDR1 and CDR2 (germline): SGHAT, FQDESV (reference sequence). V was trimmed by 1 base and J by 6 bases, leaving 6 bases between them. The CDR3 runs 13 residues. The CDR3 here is CASSLGQAGELFF. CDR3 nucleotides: TGTGCCAGCAGCTTAGGGCAGGCCGGGGAGCTGTTTTTT.

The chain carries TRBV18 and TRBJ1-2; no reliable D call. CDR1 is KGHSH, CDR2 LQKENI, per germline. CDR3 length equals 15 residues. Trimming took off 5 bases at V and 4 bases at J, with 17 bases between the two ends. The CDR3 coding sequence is TGTGCCAGCTCAAGGGAGAGGGTTGTGACCTATGGCTACACCTTC. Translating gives CASSRERVVTYGYTF.

CDR3 protein: CASSLAGPGGNEQFF. CDR3 nucleotide sequence: TGTGCCAGCAGCTTAGCGGGACCAGGGGGGAATGAGCAGTTCTTC. The V call is TRBV7-2, the J call TRBJ2-1, with D tentatively TRBD1 (7 bases). Looked up from germline, CDR1 is SGHTA and CDR2 is FQGNSA. This CDR3 has 15 amino acids. Trimming took 0 bases from V and 7 from J, leaving 13 bases between them.

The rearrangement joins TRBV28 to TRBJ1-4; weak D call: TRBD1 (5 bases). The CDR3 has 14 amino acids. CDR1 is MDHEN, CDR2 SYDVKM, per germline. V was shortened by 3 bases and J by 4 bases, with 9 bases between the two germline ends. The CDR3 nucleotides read TGTGCCAGCAGTTTGACAGCGATTAATGAAAAACTGTTTTTT. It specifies CASSLTAINEKLFF.

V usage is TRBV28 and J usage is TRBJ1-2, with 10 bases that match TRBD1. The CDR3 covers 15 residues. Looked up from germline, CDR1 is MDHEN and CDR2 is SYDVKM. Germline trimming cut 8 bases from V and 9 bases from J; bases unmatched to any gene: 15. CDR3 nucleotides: TGTGCCAGCCTCCGGGACAGGGGAACGACTCTTCGCTACACCTTC. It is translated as CASLRDRGTTLRYTF.

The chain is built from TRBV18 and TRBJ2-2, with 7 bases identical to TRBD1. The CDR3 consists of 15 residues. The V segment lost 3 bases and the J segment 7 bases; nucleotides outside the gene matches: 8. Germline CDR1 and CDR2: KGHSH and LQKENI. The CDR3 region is CASSPLTGIGGELFF. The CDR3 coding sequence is TGTGCCAGCTCACCGCTGACAGGGATAGGCGGGGAGCTGTTTTTT.

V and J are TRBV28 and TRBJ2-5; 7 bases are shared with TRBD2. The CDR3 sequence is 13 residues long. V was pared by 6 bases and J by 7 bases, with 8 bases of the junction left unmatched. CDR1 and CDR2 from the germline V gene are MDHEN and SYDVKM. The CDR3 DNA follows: TGTGCCAGCAGCACCGGGGGGTCAGGGACCCAGTACTTC. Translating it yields CASSTGGSGTQYF.

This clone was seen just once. CDR3 sequence (DNA): TGTGCCAGCAGCTTAGAAAGCGGACAGGGATGGGAGACCCAGTACTTC. The encoded protein is CASSLESGQGWETQYF. This rearrangement joins TRBV7-2 to TRBJ2-5, with TRBD1 identical over 8 bases. Germline lookup yields CDR1 SGHTA and CDR2 FQGNSA. The CDR3 has 16 amino acids. The V segment lost 1 base and the J segment 5 bases; nucleotides outside the gene matches: 9. The full variable domain, with the rest looked up from reference TRBV7-2 and TRBJ2-5, is GAGVSQSPSNKVTEKGKDVELRCDPISGHTALYWYRQSLGQGLEFLIYFQGNSAPDKSGLPSDRFSAERTGGSVSTLTIQRTQQEDSAVYLCASSLESGQGWETQYFGPGTRLLVL.

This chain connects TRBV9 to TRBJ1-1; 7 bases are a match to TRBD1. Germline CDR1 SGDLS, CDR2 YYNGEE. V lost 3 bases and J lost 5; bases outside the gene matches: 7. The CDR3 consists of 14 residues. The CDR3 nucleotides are TGTGCCAGCAGCGCTGGCGACAGGGAGACTGAAGCTTTCTTT. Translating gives CASSAGDRETEAFF. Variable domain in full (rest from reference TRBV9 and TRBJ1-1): DSGVTQTPKHLITATGQRVTLRCSPRSGDLSVYWYQQSLDQGLQFLIQYYNGEERAKGNILERFSAQQFPDLHSELNLSSLELGDSALYFCASSAGDRETEAFFGQGTRLTVV.

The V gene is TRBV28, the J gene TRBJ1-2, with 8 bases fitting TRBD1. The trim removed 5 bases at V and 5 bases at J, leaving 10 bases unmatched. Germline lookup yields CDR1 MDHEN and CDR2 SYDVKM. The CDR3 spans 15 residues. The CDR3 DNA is TGTGCCAGCAGTCCCCTGGACAGGGAGGTATATGGCTACACCTTC. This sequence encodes CASSPLDREVYGYTF.

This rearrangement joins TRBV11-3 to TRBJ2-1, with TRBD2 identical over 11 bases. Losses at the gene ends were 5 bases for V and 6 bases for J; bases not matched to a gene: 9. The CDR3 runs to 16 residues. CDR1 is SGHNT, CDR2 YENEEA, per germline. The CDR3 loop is CASSLSLAGEGNEQFF. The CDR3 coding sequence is TGTGCCAGCAGCCTCTCACTAGCGGGAGAGGGCAATGAGCAGTTCTTC.

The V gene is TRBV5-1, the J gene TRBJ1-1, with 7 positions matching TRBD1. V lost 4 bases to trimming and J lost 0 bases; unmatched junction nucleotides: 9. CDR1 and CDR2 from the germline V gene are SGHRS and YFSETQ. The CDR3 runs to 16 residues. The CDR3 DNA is TGCGCCAGCAGCACGGGACAGAATACTATGAACACTGAAGCTTTCTTT. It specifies CASSTGQNTMNTEAFF.

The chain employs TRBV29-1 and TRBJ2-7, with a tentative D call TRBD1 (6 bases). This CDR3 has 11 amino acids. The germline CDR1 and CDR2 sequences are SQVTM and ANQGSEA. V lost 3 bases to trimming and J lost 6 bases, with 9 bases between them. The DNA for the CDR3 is TGCAGCGTTGACAGGGGTAGCGAGCAGTACTTC. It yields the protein CSVDRGSEQYF.

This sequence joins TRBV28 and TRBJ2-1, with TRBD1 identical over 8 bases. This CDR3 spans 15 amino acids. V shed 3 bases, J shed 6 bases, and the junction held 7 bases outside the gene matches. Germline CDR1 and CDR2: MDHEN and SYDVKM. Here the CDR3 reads CASSFTGGSFNEQFF. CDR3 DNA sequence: TGTGCCAGCAGTTTTACAGGGGGGAGTTTCAATGAGCAGTTCTTC. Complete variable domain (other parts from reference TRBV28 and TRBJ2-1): DVKVTQSSRYLVKRTGEKVFLECVQDMDHENMFWYRQDPGLGLRLIYFSYDVKMKEKGDIPEGYSVSREKKERFSLILESASTNQTSMYLCASSFTGGSFNEQFFGPGTRLTVL.

The CDR3 DNA reads TGTGCCAGCAGTTCGGACAGGGGAGGCAAGCAGTACTTC. Its translation is CASSSDRGGKQYF. This chain uses TRBV6-5 with TRBJ2-7; TRBD1 agrees at 9 bases. The length of the CDR3 is 13 residues. V lost 4 bases to trimming and J lost 8 bases; unmatched junction nucleotides: 6. Germline V lookup: CDR1 MNHEY, CDR2 SVGAGI.

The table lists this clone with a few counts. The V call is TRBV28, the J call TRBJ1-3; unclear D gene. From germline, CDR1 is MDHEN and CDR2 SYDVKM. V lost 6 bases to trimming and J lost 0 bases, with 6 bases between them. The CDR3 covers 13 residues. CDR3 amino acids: CASRKSSGNTIYF. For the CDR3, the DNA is TGTGCCAGCAGGAAGAGCTCTGGAAACACCATATATTTT.

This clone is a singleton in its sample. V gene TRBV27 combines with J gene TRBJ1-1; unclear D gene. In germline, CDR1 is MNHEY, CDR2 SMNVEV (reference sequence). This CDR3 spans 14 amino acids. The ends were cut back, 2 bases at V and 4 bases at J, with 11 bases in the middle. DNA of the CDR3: TGTGCCAGCAGTTTAAAAGTTCGGAGCACTGAAGCTTTCTTT. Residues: CASSLKVRSTEAFF.